The clone carrying this T cell receptor (beta chain) was detected a few times. As yet, its antigen is unknown. Sequence at one end of the junction differs from germline and may be a read error. Method: immunoSEQ multiplex PCR; TCRdb's copy keeps in-frame clones and lacks some. The sample yields about 320,000 clones, around 90% seen once. The data derive from a study of shared clonotypes between healthy human individuals. Study information: Serving as donors were two women and three men, whose ages spanned 18 to 49. Researchers assigned three CD4 naive, three CD4 memory, two CD8 naive and one CD8 memory plate to each donor. Findings and caveats of the study: Researchers found naive subsets generally carried larger estimated richness than memory subsets. Four donors held about 4.6% of naive CD4 clonotypes in common.

There are 16 residues in the CDR3. Germline lookup yields CDR1 SGHRS and CDR2 YFSETQ. This receptor was taken from a man younger than 35 in good health. Sequencing used memory CD8+ T cells sorted from blood. The subset here: CD45RO+ cells pooled with CCR7-negative TemRA cells. The V and J genes are TRBV5-1 and TRBJ2-7, with 7 bases aligning to TRBD1. The CDR3 bases are TGCGCCAGCAGCTTGGAAGCACCGGGACAGCCCTACGGGCAGTACTTC. Protein product: CASSLEAPGQPYGQYF.